Here is one T cell receptor beta chain with its context. The record originates from a study of blood T cell repertoires in COVID-19. Study-level background: Whether acute or convalescent, the COVID-19 samples came from the United States, Italy and Spain. PBMCs, B-cell-depleted T cells, or T cells were the source of the cDNA or gDNA that made up the material.

Original processing notes: Researchers report that nucleated cell counts were estimated from reference gene primer amplification. Libraries were prepared by immunoSEQ multiplex PCR; TCRdb keeps only in-frame clonotypes and omits some of them. V and J calls and clone size follow that table, whereas D and trimming were derived from the DNA. Seen here are 75,000 to 95,000 clones, roughly 70% observed once, and the top ten hold around 3.9%. CDR1 is SGHTA and CDR2 is FQGTGA in the germline V gene. V lost 1 base and J lost 4; bases outside the gene matches: 9. The CDR3 sequence is 16 residues long. A Seattle source enrolled patients during active infection and followed them longitudinally.

Material for sequencing was peripheral blood. V is TRBV7-3 and J is TRBJ1-1; the match to TRBD1 covers 7 bases. This TCR was recovered from a man in his 70s with COVID-19, enrolled during active disease. CDR3 coding DNA: TGTGCCAGCAGCTTAATGGAATCGGCAGGGGGCACTGAAGCTTTCTTT. Translation gives CASSLMESAGGTEAFF. The whole variable domain, remainder taken from reference TRBV7-3 and TRBJ1-1, is GAGVSQTPSNKVTEKGKYVELRCDPISGHTALYWYRQSLGQGPEFLIYFQGTGAADDSGLPNDRFFAVRPEGSVSTLKIQRTERGDSAVYLCASSLMESAGGTEAFFGQGTRLTVV.